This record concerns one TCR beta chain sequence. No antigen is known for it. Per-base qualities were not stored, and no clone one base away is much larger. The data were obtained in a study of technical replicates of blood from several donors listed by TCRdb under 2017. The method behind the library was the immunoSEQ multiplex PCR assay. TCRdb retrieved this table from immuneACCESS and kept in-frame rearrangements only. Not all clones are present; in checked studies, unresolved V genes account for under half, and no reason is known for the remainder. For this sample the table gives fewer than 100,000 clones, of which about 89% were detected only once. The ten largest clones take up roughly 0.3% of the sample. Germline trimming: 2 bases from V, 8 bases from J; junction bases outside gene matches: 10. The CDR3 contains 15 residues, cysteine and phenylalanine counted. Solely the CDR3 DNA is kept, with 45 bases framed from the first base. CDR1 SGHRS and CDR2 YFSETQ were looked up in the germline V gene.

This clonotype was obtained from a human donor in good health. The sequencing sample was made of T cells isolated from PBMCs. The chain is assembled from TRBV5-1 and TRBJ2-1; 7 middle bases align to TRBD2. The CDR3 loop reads CASSFGGSTVDEQFF. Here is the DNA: TGCGCCAGCAGCTTCGGCGGGAGTACAGTGGATGAGCAGTTCTTC.